The rows below give T cell receptor beta chains drawn from one sample of a study of vaccination effects on CD4 cells after COVID-19. Antigen specificity for these receptors is unknown. Only in-frame clones appear in the TCRdb table, and some are missing; sequencing was by immunoSEQ multiplex PCR. The sample carries roughly 59,000 clones, roughly three quarters recorded once. The source was CD4+ T cells from PBMCs cultured with HCoV-OC43 spike peptides, collected after COVID-19 vaccination. The receptors originated from a human donor who received a COVID-19 vaccine. The CDR3 runs from the conserved cysteine through the conserved F or W. The D gene is left open where the match is weak. Rows give clone size only sometimes, using once, few, many, or a class for an expanded clone.

v_call,d_call,j_call,clone_size,cdr3_nt,cdr3_aa
TRBV28,.,TRBJ2-2,.,TGTGCCAGCAACCCGGGGATGCCGGTCACCGGGGAGCTGTTTTTT,CASNPGMPVTGELFF
TRBV6-5,.,TRBJ2-3,once,TGTGCCAGCAGTAGATCTGGGTTTTCCGGTACGCAGTATTTT,CASSRSGFSGTQYF
TRBV7-9,.,TRBJ1-1,few,TGTGCCAGCAGCGCACAGAGGAACACTGAAGCTTTCTTT,CASSAQRNTEAFF
TRBV12-3/TRBV12-4,.,TRBJ1-3,few,TGTGCCAGCAGTGCCGGAAACACCATATATTTT,CASSAGNTIYF
TRBV7-8,TRBD1,TRBJ1-1,.,TGTGCCAGCAGCAAAGACAGGGTTGTGAACACTGAAGCTTTCTTT,CASSKDRVVNTEAFF
TRBV5-1,TRBD2,TRBJ2-3,.,TGCGCCAGCAGCTTGGTTGGGACTAGCGGACCCACAGATACGCAGTATTTT,CASSLVGTSGPTDTQYF
TRBV2,.,TRBJ1-4,.,TGTGCCAGCAGGGTAGAGGAGGAAAAACTGTTTTTT,CASRVEEEKLFF
TRBV2,.,TRBJ1-4,.,TGTGCCAGCCGGACAGAAGGTATTAGTGAAAAACTGTTTTTT,CASRTEGISEKLFF
TRBV24-1,.,TRBJ1-1,once,TGTGCCACCAGTGGTACGGGAGTGAACACTGAAGCTTTCTTT,CATSGTGVNTEAFF
TRBV5-1,.,TRBJ2-2,.,TGCGCCAGCACCCTGAACACCGGGGAGCTGTTTTTT,CASTLNTGELFF
TRBV5-4,.,TRBJ1-2,.,TGTGCCAGCAGCTTGGACAGGGTCGGTGGCTACACCTTC,CASSLDRVGGYTF
TRBV7-2,.,TRBJ1-2,.,TGTGCCAGCAGCTCCACGCGTGGGGGGGAGTTTGGCTACACCTTC,CASSSTRGGEFGYTF
TRBV4-1,.,TRBJ2-3,.,TGCGCCAGCAGCCAAGATCACGACTCCTTGGCGCAGTATTTT,CASSQDHDSLAQYF
TRBV5-1,TRBD1,TRBJ2-5,.,TGCGCCAGCAGCCTACAACAGGGGGCTGAGACCCAGTACTTC,CASSLQQGAETQYF
TRBV29-1,TRBD1,TRBJ2-1,.,TGCAGCGTTGAAGGACAGGGTGTGCATGAGCAGTTCTTC,CSVEGQGVHEQFF
TRBV10-1,.,TRBJ2-1,.,TGCGCCAGCAGTTTGGCAGGGCCCTACAATGAGCAGTTCTTC,CASSLAGPYNEQFF
TRBV7-2,.,TRBJ1-1,.,TGTGCCAGCAGCCTATCGGCGGTGAACACTGAAGCTTTCTTT,CASSLSAVNTEAFF
TRBV10-1,.,TRBJ1-6,once,TGCGCCAGCAGTGAGACGGCGGGCAATTCACCCCTCCACTTT,CASSETAGNSPLHF
TRBV10-2,TRBD1,TRBJ1-2,.,TGCGCCAGCAGTGACCAAAGGGACAGCGCTAACTATGGCTACACCTTC,CASSDQRDSANYGYTF
TRBV12-5,.,TRBJ1-3,.,TGTGCTAGTGGTTTGGTCCCCCCGACCGAGCGCTCTGGAAACACCATATATTTT,CASGLVPPTERSGNTIYF
TRBV19,TRBD1,TRBJ1-1,.,TGTGCCAGTACCCAGACCGGACAGGTACAATACACTGAAGCTTTCTTT,CASTQTGQVQYTEAFF
TRBV3-1/TRBV3-2,TRBD1,TRBJ2-5,.,TGTGCCAGCAGCCAAGATTGGGGCAGGGGGAAAGAGACCCAGTACTTC,CASSQDWGRGKETQYF
TRBV25-1,.,TRBJ1-1,.,TGTGCCAGCAGTGGGGAGCGGGGAGGGGCACATGAAGCTTTCTTT,CASSGERGGAHEAFF
TRBV4-1,.,TRBJ2-6,.,TGCGCCAGCAGCCAAGGGGCAGGGGTGAGCGGGGCCAACGTCCTGACTTTC,CASSQGAGVSGANVLTF
TRBV5-1,TRBD1,TRBJ2-2,.,TGCGCCAGCAGCTGGGGACAGGACACCGGGGAGCTGTTTTTT,CASSWGQDTGELFF
TRBV18,.,TRBJ1-5,.,TGTGCCAGCTCACCACTAGATAATCAGCCCCAGCATTTT,CASSPLDNQPQHF
TRBV9,.,TRBJ2-5,.,TGTGCCAGCAGCGTAGGCGACCACCAAGAGACCCAGTACTTC,CASSVGDHQETQYF
TRBV5-1,.,TRBJ2-5,once,TGCGCCAGCAGCTTGGAAGTCAGCATCCAAGAGACCCAGTACTTC,CASSLEVSIQETQYF
TRBV7-2,.,TRBJ1-6,.,TGTGCCAGCAGCGGGTATTCTAATTCACCCCTCCACTTT,CASSGYSNSPLHF